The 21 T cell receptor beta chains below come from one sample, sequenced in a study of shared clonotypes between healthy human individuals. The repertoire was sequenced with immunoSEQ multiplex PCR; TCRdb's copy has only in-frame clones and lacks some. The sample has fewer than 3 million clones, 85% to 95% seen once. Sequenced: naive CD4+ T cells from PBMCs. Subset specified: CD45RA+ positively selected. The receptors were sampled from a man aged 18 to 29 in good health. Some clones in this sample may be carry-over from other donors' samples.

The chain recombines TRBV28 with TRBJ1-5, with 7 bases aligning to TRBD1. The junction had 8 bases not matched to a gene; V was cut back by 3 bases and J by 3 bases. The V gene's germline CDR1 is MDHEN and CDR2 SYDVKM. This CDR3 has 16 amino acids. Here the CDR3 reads CASSFLDRASNQPQHF. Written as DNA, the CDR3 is TGTGCCAGCAGTTTCCTCGACAGGGCTTCCAATCAGCCCCAGCATTTT.

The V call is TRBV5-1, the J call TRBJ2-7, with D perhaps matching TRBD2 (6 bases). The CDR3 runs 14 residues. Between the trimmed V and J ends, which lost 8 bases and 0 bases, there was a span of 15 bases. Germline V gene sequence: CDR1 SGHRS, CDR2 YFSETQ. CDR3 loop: CASKITGASYEQYF. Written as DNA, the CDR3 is TGCGCCAGTAAGATTACGGGAGCCTCCTACGAGCAGTACTTC.

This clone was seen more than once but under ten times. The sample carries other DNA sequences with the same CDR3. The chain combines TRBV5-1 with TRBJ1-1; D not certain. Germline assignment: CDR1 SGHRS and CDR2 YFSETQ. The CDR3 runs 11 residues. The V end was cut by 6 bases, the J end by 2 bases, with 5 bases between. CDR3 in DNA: TGCGCCAGCACTCTAAACACTGAAGCTTTCTTT. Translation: CASTLNTEAFF.

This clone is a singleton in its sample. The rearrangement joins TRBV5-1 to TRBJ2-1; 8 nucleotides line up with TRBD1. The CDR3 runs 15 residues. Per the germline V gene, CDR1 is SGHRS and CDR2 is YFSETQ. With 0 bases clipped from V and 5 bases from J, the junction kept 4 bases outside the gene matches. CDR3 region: CASSLGTGGNNEQFF. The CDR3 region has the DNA TGCGCCAGCAGCTTGGGTACAGGGGGGAACAATGAGCAGTTCTTC.

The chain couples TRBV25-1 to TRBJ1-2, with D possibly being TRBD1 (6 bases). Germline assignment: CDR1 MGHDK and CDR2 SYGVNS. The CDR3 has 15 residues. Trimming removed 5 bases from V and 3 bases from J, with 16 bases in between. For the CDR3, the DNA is TGTGCCAGCAGTACCCGGGACACATCATACTATGGCTACACCTTC. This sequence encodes CASSTRDTSYYGYTF.

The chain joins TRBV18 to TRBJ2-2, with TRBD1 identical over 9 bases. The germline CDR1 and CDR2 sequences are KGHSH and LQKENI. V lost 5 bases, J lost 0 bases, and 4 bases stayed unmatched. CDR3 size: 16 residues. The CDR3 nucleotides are TGTGCCAGCTCATTACAGGGGGCTGCGAACACCGGGGAGCTGTTTTTT. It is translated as CASSLQGAANTGELFF.

The CDR3 nucleotides are TGCAGCGTTGAAAGTACTAGCGGGAGTAGCTCCTACAATGAGCAGTTCTTC. Translated: CSVESTSGSSSYNEQFF. The chain employs TRBV29-1 and TRBJ2-1; 11 bases map to TRBD2. The germline V gene encodes CDR1 SQVTM and CDR2 ANQGSEA. CDR3 length: 17 residues. The V gene end was trimmed by 2 bases and the J gene end by 0 bases; junction bases not matched to a gene: 6.

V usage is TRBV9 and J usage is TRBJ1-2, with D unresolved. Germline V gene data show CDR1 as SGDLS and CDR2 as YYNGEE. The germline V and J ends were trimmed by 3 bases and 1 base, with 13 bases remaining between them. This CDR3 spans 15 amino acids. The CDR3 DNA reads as TGTGCCAGCAGCGCCCAGCCGGTTAATAACTATGGCTACACCTTC. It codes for CASSAQPVNNYGYTF.

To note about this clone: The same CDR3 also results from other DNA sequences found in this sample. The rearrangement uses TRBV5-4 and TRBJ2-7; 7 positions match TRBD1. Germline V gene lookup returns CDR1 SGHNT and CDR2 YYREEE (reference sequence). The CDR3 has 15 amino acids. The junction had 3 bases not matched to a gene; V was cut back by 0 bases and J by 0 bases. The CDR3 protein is CASSLGQGISYEQYF. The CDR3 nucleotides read TGTGCCAGCAGCTTGGGACAGGGCATCTCCTACGAGCAGTACTTC.

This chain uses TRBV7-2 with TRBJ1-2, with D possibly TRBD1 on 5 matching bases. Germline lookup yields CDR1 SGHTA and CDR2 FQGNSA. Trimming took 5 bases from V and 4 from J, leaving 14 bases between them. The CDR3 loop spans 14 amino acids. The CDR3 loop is CASSPGGAVYGYTF. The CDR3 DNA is TGTGCCAGCAGCCCAGGCGGGGCAGTCTATGGCTACACCTTC. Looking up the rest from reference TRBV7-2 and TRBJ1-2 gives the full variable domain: GAGVSQSPSNKVTEKGKDVELRCDPISGHTALYWYRQSLGQGLEFLIYFQGNSAPDKSGLPSDRFSAERTGGSVSTLTIQRTQQEDSAVYLCASSPGGAVYGYTFGSGTRLTVV.

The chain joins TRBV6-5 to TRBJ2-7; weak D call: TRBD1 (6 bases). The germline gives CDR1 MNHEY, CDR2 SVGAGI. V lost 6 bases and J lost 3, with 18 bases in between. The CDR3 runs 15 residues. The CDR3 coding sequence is TGTGCCAGCAGGAAGCTACCGGGACACAACTACGAGCAGTACTTC. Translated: CASRKLPGHNYEQYF.

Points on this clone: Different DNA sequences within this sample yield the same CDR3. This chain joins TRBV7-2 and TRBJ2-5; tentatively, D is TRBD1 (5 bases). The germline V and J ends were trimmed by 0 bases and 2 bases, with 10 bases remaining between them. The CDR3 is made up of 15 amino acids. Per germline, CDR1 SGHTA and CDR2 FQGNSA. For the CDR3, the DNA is TGTGCCAGCAGCTTAGCTTTAGCAGGGCAAGAGACCCAGTACTTC. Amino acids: CASSLALAGQETQYF.

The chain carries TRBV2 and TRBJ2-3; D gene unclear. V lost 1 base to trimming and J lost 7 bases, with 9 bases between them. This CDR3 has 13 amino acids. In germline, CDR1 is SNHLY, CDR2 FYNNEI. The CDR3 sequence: CASSEEWSYTQYF. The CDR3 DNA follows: TGTGCCAGCAGTGAAGAGTGGAGCTATACGCAGTATTTT.

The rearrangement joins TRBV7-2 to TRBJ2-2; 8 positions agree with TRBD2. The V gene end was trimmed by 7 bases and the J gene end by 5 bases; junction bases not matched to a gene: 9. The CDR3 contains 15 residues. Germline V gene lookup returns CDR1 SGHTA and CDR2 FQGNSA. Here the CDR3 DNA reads TGTGCCAGCACCGCCCGGGAGGGTTGGACCGGGGAGCTGTTTTTT. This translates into CASTAREGWTGELFF.

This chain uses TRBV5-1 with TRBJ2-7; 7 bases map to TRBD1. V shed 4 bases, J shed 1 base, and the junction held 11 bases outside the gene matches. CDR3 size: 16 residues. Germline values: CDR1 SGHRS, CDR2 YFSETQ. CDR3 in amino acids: CASSPGTALPSYEQYF. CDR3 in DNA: TGCGCCAGCAGCCCTGGGACAGCTCTTCCATCCTACGAGCAGTACTTC.

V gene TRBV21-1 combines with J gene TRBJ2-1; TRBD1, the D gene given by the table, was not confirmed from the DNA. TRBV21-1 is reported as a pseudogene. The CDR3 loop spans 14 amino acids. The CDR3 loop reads CASTPPGIYNEQFF. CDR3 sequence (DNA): TGTGCCAGCACCCCCCCAGGTATCTACAATGAGCAGTTCTTC.

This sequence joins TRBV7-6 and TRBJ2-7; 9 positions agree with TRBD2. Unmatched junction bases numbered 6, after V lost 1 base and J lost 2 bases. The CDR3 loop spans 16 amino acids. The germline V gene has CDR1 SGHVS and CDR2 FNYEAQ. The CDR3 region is CASSLEGAGGAYEQYF. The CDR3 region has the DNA TGTGCCAGCAGCTTAGAAGGAGCGGGAGGCGCCTACGAGCAGTACTTC.

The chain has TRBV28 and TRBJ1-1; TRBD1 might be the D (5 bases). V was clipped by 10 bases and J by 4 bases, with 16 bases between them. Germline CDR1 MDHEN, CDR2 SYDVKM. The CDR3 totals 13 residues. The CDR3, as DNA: TGTGCCAACCGTGCCCCAGGGACCACTGAAGCTTTCTTT. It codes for CANRAPGTTEAFF.

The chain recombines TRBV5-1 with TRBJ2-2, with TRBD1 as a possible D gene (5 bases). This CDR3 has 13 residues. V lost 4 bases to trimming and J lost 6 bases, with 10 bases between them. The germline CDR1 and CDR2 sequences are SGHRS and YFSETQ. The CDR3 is CASSLQGPGELFF. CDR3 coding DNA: TGCGCCAGCAGCCTGCAGGGTCCCGGGGAGCTGTTTTTT.

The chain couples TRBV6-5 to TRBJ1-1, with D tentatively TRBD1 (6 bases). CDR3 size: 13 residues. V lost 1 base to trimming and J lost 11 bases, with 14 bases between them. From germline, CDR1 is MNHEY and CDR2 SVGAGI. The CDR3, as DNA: TGTGCCAGCAGTTACTGGGGGCCTTGGGGGGCTTTCTTT. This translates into CASSYWGPWGAFF.

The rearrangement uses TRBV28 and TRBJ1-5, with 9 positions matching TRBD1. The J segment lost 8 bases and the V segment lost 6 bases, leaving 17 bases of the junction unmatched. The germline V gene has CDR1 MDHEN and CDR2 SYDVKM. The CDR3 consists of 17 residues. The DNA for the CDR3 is TGTGCCAGCAGCCCCGGGACAGGGAATCCCATCAGGGAGCCCCAGCATTTT. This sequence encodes CASSPGTGNPIREPQHF.